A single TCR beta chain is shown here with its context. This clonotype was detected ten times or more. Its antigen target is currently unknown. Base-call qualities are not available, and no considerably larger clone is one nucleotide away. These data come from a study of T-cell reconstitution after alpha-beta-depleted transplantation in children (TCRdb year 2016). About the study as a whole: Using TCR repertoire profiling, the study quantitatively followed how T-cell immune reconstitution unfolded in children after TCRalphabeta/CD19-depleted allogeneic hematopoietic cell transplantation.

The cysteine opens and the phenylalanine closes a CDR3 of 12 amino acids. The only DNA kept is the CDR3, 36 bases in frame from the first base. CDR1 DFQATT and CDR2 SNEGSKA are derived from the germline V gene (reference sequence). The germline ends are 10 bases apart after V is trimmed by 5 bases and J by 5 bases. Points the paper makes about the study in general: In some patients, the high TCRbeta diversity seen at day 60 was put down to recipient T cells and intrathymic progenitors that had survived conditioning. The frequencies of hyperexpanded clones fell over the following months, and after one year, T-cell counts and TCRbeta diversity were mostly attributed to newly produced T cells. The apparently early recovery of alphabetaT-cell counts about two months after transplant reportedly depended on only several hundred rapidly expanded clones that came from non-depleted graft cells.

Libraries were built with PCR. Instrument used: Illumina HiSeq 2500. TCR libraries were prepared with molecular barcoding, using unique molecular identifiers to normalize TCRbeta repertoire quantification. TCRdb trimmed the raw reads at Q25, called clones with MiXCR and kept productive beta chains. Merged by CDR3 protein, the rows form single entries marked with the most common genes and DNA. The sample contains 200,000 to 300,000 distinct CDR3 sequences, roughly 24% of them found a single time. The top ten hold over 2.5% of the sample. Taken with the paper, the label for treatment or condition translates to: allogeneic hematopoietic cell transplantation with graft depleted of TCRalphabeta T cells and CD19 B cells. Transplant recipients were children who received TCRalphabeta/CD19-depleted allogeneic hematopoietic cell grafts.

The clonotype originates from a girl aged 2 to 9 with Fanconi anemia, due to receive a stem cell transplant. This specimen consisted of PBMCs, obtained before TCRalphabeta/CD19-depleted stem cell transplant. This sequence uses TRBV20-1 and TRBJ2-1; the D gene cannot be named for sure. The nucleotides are TGCAGTGCTGTCTGGGTCGACAATGAGCAGTTCTTC. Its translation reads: CSAVWVDNEQFF.